One sample yielded the 9 T cell receptor beta chains listed below, sequenced in a study of post-analysis software for immune sequencing data. General study results and limits: Five TRBV segments, including TRBV5-6, TRBV5-1 and TRBV20-1, were more frequent in patients than controls.

Incorporated into the TCR beta cDNA libraries were unique molecular identifiers, which served to reduce PCR and sequencing biases. TCRdb fed the PCR reads into MiXCR, producing one record per CDR3 protein. The sample shows about 540,000 distinct CDR3 sequences, around a third of them seen only once. What these receptors recognize is not known. The sequenced material came from blood. All receptors derive from a girl aged 2-17 years with multiple sclerosis.

This chain connects TRBV7-9 to TRBJ1-4; D unresolved. Germline CDR1 is SEHNR and CDR2 is FQNEAQ (reference sequence). The CDR3 is made up of 11 amino acids. Trimming removed 1 base from V and 11 bases from J, with 5 bases in between. CDR3 nucleotides: TGTGCCAGCAGCTTAGGCCAGAAACTGTTTTTT. Its translation is CASSLGQKLFF.

This chain connects TRBV5-5 to TRBJ1-1; 8 bases are a match to TRBD1. This CDR3 comprises 16 residues. Germline V gene sequence: CDR1 SGHKS, CDR2 YYEKEE (reference sequence). With V trimmed by 6 bases and J by 0 bases, 10 bases remained unmatched. CDR3 DNA: TGTGCCAGCAACGGACAGGGTTCCCTCATGAACACTGAAGCTTTCTTT. Its protein product is CASNGQGSLMNTEAFF.

This clonotype was counted many times. J is TRBJ2-5 and V is TRBV28; D perhaps matches TRBD2 (5 bases). Trimming removed 8 bases from V and 1 base from J, with 11 bases in between. CDR1 and CDR2 (germline): MDHEN, SYDVKM. The CDR3 contains 13 residues. The DNA for the CDR3 is TGTGCCAGCCGAAGGGCGGGCCAAGAGACCCAGTACTTC. Translation: CASRRAGQETQYF.

The chain has TRBV4-1 and TRBJ2-3; D uncertain. The germline V and J ends were trimmed by 2 bases and 6 bases, with 21 bases remaining between them. The CDR3 runs to 17 residues. Germline loops: CDR1 MGHRA, CDR2 YSYEKL. The CDR3 loop is CASSQYSSDTLGDTQYF. The DNA for the CDR3 is TGCGCCAGCAGCCAATACTCCTCAGACACCCTGGGGGATACGCAGTATTTT.

Ten or more counts support this clonotype. The chain employs TRBV29-1 and TRBJ2-5; 7 nucleotides match TRBD2. This CDR3 is built from 14 residues. Germline lookup yields CDR1 SQVTM and CDR2 ANQGSEA. After removal of 6 bases from V and 4 bases from J, the junction contained 11 bases not matched to a gene. Written as DNA, the CDR3 is TGCAGCGTGGCCCCAGCGGGGAGGGGAGAGACCCAGTACTTC. This translates into CSVAPAGRGETQYF.

V usage is TRBV3-1 and J usage is TRBJ1-3; TRBD1 aligns across 8 bases. Germline CDR1 LGHDT, CDR2 YNNKEL (reference sequence). The V segment lost 4 bases and the J segment 2 bases; nucleotides outside the gene matches: 4. The CDR3 is 15 amino acids. The CDR3 is CASSPDRGPGNTIYF. CDR3 nucleotides: TGTGCCAGCAGCCCAGACAGGGGTCCTGGAAACACCATATATTTT.

The V call is TRBV12-3 or TRBV12-4, the J call TRBJ2-1, with 10 bases matching TRBD1. Trimming removed 10 bases from V and 6 bases from J; junction bases left unmatched: 9. CDR3 length equals 14 residues. The CDR3 sequence: CATRGTGEGNEQFF. CDR3 bases: TGTGCCACGAGAGGGACAGGGGAAGGCAATGAGCAGTTCTTC.

The chain joins TRBV15 to TRBJ2-5; tentative D call: TRBD2 (6 bases). V gave up 1 base and J gave up 1 base, with 16 bases separating them. CDR3 length: 17 amino acids. Germline loops: CDR1 LNHNV, CDR2 YYDKDF (reference sequence). The CDR3 DNA reads TGTGCCACCAGCAGAGGTCGGGGGTCGGGGATCCAAGAGACCCAGTACTTC. Its protein is CATSRGRGSGIQETQYF.

The V and J genes are TRBV6-5 and TRBJ1-1, with 12 bases fitting TRBD1. CDR3 size: 17 residues. Germline CDR1 MNHEY, CDR2 SVGAGI. J gave up 1 base and V 2 bases, and 5 bases lay outside the gene matches. CDR3 sequence: CASSYRDRGRGNTEAFF. The CDR3 DNA reads as TGTGCCAGCAGTTACCGGGACAGGGGGCGCGGGAACACTGAAGCTTTCTTT.